This T cell receptor (beta chain) was sequenced in a study of blood T cell repertoires in COVID-19. This CDR3 spans 14 amino acids. CDR1 and CDR2 from the germline V gene are SEHNR and FQNEAQ (reference sequence). The junction had 6 bases not matched to a gene; V was cut back by 5 bases and J by 8 bases. Assay: immunoSEQ multiplex PCR; the TCRdb copy retains only in-frame clones and omits some. The sample yields roughly 140,000 clones, around 86% seen once. The sequencing sample was made of peripheral blood. The sequence derives from a man in his 70s with acute or convalescent COVID-19. The chain has TRBV7-9 and TRBJ1-6, with 7 nucleotides matching TRBD1. CDR3 coding DNA: TGTGCCAGCAGCCGAGGGGGCTTAGATTCACCCCTCCACTTT. This gives the protein CASSRGGLDSPLHF.